This TCR beta chain comes out of a study of blood T cell repertoires in COVID-19. As for the study in general: From the United States, Italy and Spain came samples of acute and convalescent COVID-19.

V shed 6 bases and J 6 bases; nucleotides not matched to a gene: 4. Germline V CDR1 and CDR2: LGHDT, YNNKEL (reference sequence). This CDR3 contains 13 residues. Seattle's enrolled individuals joined amid active infection and were then monitored longitudinally. In the study's own analysis: Amplification from reference gene primers served as the basis for estimated nucleated cell counts. The repertoire was sequenced with immunoSEQ multiplex PCR; TCRdb's copy has only in-frame clones and lacks some. V, J and clone size reflect that table, while D and trimming were determined from the DNA. The sample shows approximately 500,000 clones, approximately 91% of them seen only once.

This receptor was obtained from a woman aged 50 to 60 with COVID-19, enrolled during active disease. The source material was peripheral blood. The chain is built from TRBV3-1 (or the pseudogene TRBV3-2) and TRBJ2-1; TRBD2 agrees at 8 bases. CDR3 nucleotide sequence: TGTGCCAGCAGGCCCGGGGGGGCCAATGAGCAGTTCTTC. This encodes CASRPGGANEQFF.